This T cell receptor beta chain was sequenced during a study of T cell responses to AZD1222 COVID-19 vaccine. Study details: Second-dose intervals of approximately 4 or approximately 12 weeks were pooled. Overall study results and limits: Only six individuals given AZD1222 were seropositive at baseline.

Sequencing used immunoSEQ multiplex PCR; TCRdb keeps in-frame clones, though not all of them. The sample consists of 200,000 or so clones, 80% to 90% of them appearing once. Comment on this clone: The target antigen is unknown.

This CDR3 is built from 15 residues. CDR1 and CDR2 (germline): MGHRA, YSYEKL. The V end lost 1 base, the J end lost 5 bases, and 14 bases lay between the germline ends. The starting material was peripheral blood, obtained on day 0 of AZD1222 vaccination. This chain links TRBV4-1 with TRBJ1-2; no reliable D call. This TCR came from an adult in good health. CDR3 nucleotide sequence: TGCGCCAGCAGCCAAGCCACAGCCCTGATATATGGCTACACCTTC. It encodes CASSQATALIYGYTF.